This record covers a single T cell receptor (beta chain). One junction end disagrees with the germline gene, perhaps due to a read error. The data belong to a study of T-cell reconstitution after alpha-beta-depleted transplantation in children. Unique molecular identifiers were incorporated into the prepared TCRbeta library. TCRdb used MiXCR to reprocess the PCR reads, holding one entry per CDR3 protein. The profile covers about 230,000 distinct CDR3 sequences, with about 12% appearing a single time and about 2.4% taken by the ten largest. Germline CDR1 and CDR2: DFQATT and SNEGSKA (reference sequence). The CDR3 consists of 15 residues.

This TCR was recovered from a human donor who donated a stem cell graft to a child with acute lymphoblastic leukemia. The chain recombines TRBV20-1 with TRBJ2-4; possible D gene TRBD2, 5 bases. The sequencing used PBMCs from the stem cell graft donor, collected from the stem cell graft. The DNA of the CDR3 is TGCAGTGCTAGCCCCCGATCCCTAGCCAAAAACAGTCAGTACTTC. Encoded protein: CSASPRSLAKNSQYF.